Below, one TCR beta chain is given with its context. What it binds is unknown. TCRdb's table, derived via immunoSEQ multiplex PCR, lists solely in-frame clones and lacks some. The sample has approximately 100,000 clones, approximately 95% seen once. The sample is drawn from a study of cytomegalovirus exposure and HLA in healthy donors. Whole-study context: Per a later analysis, the 550 to 850 first-cohort and about 120 validation repertoires shared one platform.

The V end was cut by 0 bases, the J end by 3 bases, with 14 bases between. The CDR3 contains 15 residues. The germline CDR1 and CDR2 sequences are GTSNPN and SVGIG (reference sequence). Separation from the approximately 660-subject first cohort characterized the roughly 120-subject validation cohort, to which the donors belonged. Study-level points and caveats: Rarity characterized most TCR sequences, yet some public TCRs appeared in many donors. Later, an analysis found that TCR clusters from the first cohort tended to co-occur in the 120 or so validation repertoires.

Specimen: PBMCs. The V and J genes are TRBV30 and TRBJ1-1; D is unclear. This sequence was found in a woman under 40 in good health and CMV-seropositive. DNA of the CDR3: TGTGCCTGGAGTGTAAGGCAGACTAGTTACACTGAAGCTTTCTTT. This codes for CAWSVRQTSYTEAFF.